These 22 T cell receptor beta chains came from one sample sequenced in a study of Ad26.COV2.S vaccination and SARS-CoV-2 variants. Treatment defined: around 19 received Ad26.COV2.S at low or high dose, single or two shots; about 5 received placebo; per-sample allocation not given. Samples came from day 63 after the first vaccine or placebo injection. Libraries were prepared by immunoSEQ multiplex PCR; TCRdb keeps only in-frame clonotypes and omits some of them. The sample has about 680,000 clones, about 90% seen once; the top ten hold about 1.5%. The sequences come from peripheral blood, collected in a trial of Ad26.COV2.S vaccine versus placebo. The source of these receptors is a person aged 18-60 years who received the Ad26.COV2.S COVID-19 vaccine or a placebo.

The chain recombines TRBV19 with TRBJ1-3, with D unresolved. This CDR3 contains 13 residues. Germline values: CDR1 LNHDA, CDR2 SQIVND (reference sequence). The V end was cut by 6 bases, the J end by 2 bases, with 8 bases between. The CDR3 DNA sequence: TGTGCCAGTAGGTGGGGAGCTGGAAACACCATATATTTT. Translation: CASRWGAGNTIYF.

The rearrangement uses TRBV24-1 and TRBJ2-1; 10 bases fit TRBD2. J was trimmed by 1 base and V by 9 bases; bases with no gene match: 5. This CDR3 comprises 15 residues. Germline values: CDR1 KGHDR, CDR2 SFDVKD. CDR3 region: CATELAGESYNEQFF. The CDR3 DNA is TGTGCCACCGAGCTAGCGGGAGAATCCTACAATGAGCAGTTCTTC.

The chain couples TRBV6-2 or TRBV6-3 to TRBJ2-7, with D uncertain. Trimming took off 5 bases at V and 4 bases at J, with 9 bases between the two ends. Germline CDR1 reads MNHEY; CDR2 reads SVGEGT. This CDR3 has 12 amino acids. The CDR3 is CASSEIAYEQYF. As DNA, the CDR3 is TGTGCCAGCAGTGAGATAGCTTACGAGCAGTACTTC.

The chain employs TRBV6-1 and TRBJ2-5, with a tentative D call TRBD2 (5 bases). V was trimmed by 2 bases and J by 5 bases, leaving 15 bases between them. In germline, CDR1 is MNHNS, CDR2 SASEGT. The CDR3 extends over 15 amino acids. The CDR3 region has the DNA TGTGCCAGCAGTGAACGTCGGGGTGGGTGGGAGACCCAGTACTTC. It specifies CASSERRGGWETQYF.

V usage is TRBV19 and J usage is TRBJ1-1; 8 positions agree with TRBD1. The germline V gene encodes CDR1 LNHDA and CDR2 SQIVND (reference sequence). V was clipped by 3 bases and J by 4 bases; unmatched bases: 4. This CDR3 comprises 14 residues. For the CDR3, the DNA is TGTGCCAGTAGTATGCCGACAGGGGTCACTGAAGCTTTCTTT. The encoded protein is CASSMPTGVTEAFF.

The chain joins TRBV6-5 to TRBJ1-6; D not resolved. The CDR3 sequence is 16 residues long. Germline assignment: CDR1 MNHEY and CDR2 SVGAGI. With 2 bases removed from V and 3 bases from J, the gap between germline ends came to 11 bases. For the CDR3, the DNA is TGTGCCAGCAGTTACGAGGGCGGGGACTATAATTCACCCCTCCACTTT. Translating it yields CASSYEGGDYNSPLHF.

The V and J genes are TRBV3-1 (or the pseudogene TRBV3-2) and TRBJ2-3; D is tentatively TRBD1 or TRBD2 (5 bases each). Germline V lookup: CDR1 LGHDT, CDR2 YNNKEL (reference sequence). The V end lost 5 bases, the J end lost 6 bases, and 21 bases lay between the germline ends. The CDR3 is 16 residues long. Written as DNA, the CDR3 is TGTGCCAGCAGCGCGAGATTTGGGGGTCGTGGGGATACGCAGTATTTT. It yields the protein CASSARFGGRGDTQYF.

V is TRBV7-6 and J is TRBJ2-5; D not certain. The CDR3 has 16 residues. V shed 3 bases and J shed 2 bases, with 16 bases lying between them. Per the germline V gene, CDR1 is SGHVS and CDR2 is FNYEAQ. The CDR3 loop reads CASSFRQPNPQETQYF. The CDR3 coding sequence is TGTGCCAGCAGCTTTAGGCAGCCGAATCCTCAAGAGACCCAGTACTTC.

The gene calls are TRBV3-1 (or the pseudogene TRBV3-2) and TRBJ1-4; D call uncertain. Germline V gene sequence: CDR1 LGHDT, CDR2 YNNKEL (reference sequence). V was shortened by 0 bases and J by 0 bases, with 5 bases between the two germline ends. The CDR3 runs to 15 residues. The CDR3 reads CASSQDVTTNEKLFF. For the CDR3, the DNA is TGTGCCAGCAGCCAAGATGTAACAACTAATGAAAAACTGTTTTTT.

The chain is built from TRBV30 and TRBJ2-2; D ambiguous. This CDR3 is built from 15 residues. CDR1 is GTSNPN, CDR2 SVGIG, per germline (reference sequence). Trimming took 0 bases from V and 3 from J, leaving 11 bases between them. The CDR3 coding sequence is TGTGCCTGGAGTGTACTGAGCGAGCACACCGGGGAGCTGTTTTTT. Translation gives CAWSVLSEHTGELFF.

This clone was counted between two and nine times. In DNA, the CDR3 is TGTGCCAGCAACATAGGGCCCAATCAGCCCCAGCATTTT. Translating it yields CASNIGPNQPQHF. The rearrangement links TRBV6-5 to TRBJ1-5; no clear D. The CDR3 loop spans 13 amino acids. Trimming left V 7 bases short and J 3 bases short, with 10 bases between. CDR1 is MNHEY, CDR2 SVGAGI, per germline.

The chain carries TRBV5-1 and TRBJ2-3; possibly TRBD1 for D (5 bases). The ends were cut back, 3 bases at V and 2 bases at J, with 10 bases in the middle. Per the germline V gene, CDR1 is SGHRS and CDR2 is YFSETQ. CDR3 length: 14 residues. The CDR3 DNA is TGCGCCAGCAGCTCACGGACAAACACAGATACGCAGTATTTT. Its protein product is CASSSRTNTDTQYF.

Written as DNA, the CDR3 is TGTGCCAGTAGTACTATCGGGACAGGGAATCAGCCCCAGCATTTT. Translated: CASSTIGTGNQPQHF. The chain has TRBV19 and TRBJ1-5; 9 bases are shared with TRBD1. The CDR3 runs 15 residues. Germline CDR1 and CDR2: LNHDA and SQIVND (reference sequence). J was trimmed by 4 bases and V by 4 bases; bases with no gene match: 5. The full variable domain, in which reference TRBV19 and TRBJ1-5 provide the parts outside the CDR3, is DGGITQSPKYLFRKEGQNVTLSCEQNLNHDAMYWYRQDPGQGLRLIYYSQIVNDFQKGDIAEGYSVSREKKESFPLTVTSAQKNPTAFYLCASSTIGTGNQPQHFGDGTRLSIL.

J is TRBJ2-5 and V is TRBV30; D unresolved. Trimming stripped 3 bases from V and 0 bases from J, with 8 bases between. Looked up from germline, CDR1 is GTSNPN and CDR2 is SVGIG (reference sequence). The CDR3 loop spans 13 amino acids. The CDR3 protein is CAWSRQHQETQYF. The DNA of the CDR3 is TGTGCCTGGAGCCGCCAGCACCAAGAGACCCAGTACTTC.

The V gene is TRBV6-2 or TRBV6-3, the J gene TRBJ2-3, with 10 bases that match TRBD2. The ends lost 2 bases at V and 2 bases at J; junction bases unmatched: 16. Germline CDR1 reads MNHEY; CDR2 reads SVGEGT. The CDR3 runs to 20 residues. The CDR3 region is CASSYDLAGVGPSLTDTQYF. DNA for the CDR3: TGTGCCAGCAGTTACGACCTAGCGGGGGTGGGGCCCAGTCTCACAGATACGCAGTATTTT.

This clone was counted once. The rearrangement uses TRBV5-1 and TRBJ2-3; D remains ambiguous. V dropped 2 bases and J dropped 0 bases, with 7 bases sitting between them. The CDR3 contains 14 residues. The V gene's germline CDR1 is SGHRS and CDR2 YFSETQ. This CDR3 is CASSFGASTDTQYF. The CDR3 coding sequence is TGCGCCAGCAGCTTTGGAGCGAGCACAGATACGCAGTATTTT.

The chain couples TRBV6-5 to TRBJ1-3; tentative D call: TRBD1 (5 bases). V lost 8 bases to trimming and J lost 3 bases, with 11 bases between them. Germline lookup yields CDR1 MNHEY and CDR2 SVGAGI. The CDR3 totals 13 residues. CDR3 sequence: CASGGRNGNTIYF. CDR3 in DNA: TGTGCCAGCGGGGGACGGAATGGAAACACCATATATTTT.

The V gene is TRBV25-1, the J gene TRBJ2-7; TRBD2 agrees at 8 bases. The CDR3 length is 14 residues. V shed 4 bases and J 3 bases; nucleotides not matched to a gene: 5. Germline V gene lookup returns CDR1 MGHDK and CDR2 SYGVNS. CDR3 sequence reads: CASSATGGYYEQYF. For the CDR3, the DNA is TGTGCCAGCAGTGCTACGGGAGGGTACTACGAGCAGTACTTC.

This rearrangement joins TRBV24-1 to TRBJ2-7; 11 bases align to TRBD2. The CDR3 spans 15 residues. Trimming cost V 5 bases and J 6 bases; bases outside gene matches: 8. CDR1 KGHDR and CDR2 SFDVKD come from the germline V gene. CDR3 in DNA: TGTGCCACCAGTGCCGGGACTAGCGGAGGGGCCGAGCAGTACTTC. It encodes CATSAGTSGGAEQYF.

The genes are TRBV10-3 and TRBJ1-2; 9 bases align to TRBD1. CDR3 length: 14 amino acids. V trimming: 0 bases; J trimming: 8 bases; junction bases outside the gene matches: 4. Germline CDR1 is ENHRY and CDR2 is SYGVKD. The CDR3 here is CAISESGQGNGYTF. Here the CDR3 DNA reads TGTGCCATCAGTGAGTCTGGACAGGGGAACGGCTACACCTTC.

The V gene is TRBV24-1, the J gene TRBJ2-1; tentatively, D is TRBD1 (6 bases). The ends were cut back, 5 bases at V and 0 bases at J, with 10 bases in the middle. This CDR3 comprises 15 residues. Germline V gives CDR1 KGHDR, CDR2 SFDVKD. The CDR3 coding sequence is TGTGCCACCAGTGTGGCAGGGGCCTCCTACAATGAGCAGTTCTTC. Translating it yields CATSVAGASYNEQFF.

The chain links TRBV7-2 to TRBJ1-5; TRBD1 aligns across 9 bases. J lost 5 bases, V lost 5 bases, and 4 bases had no gene match. Germline V gene data show CDR1 as SGHTA and CDR2 as FQGNSA. The CDR3 sequence is 14 residues long. The CDR3 DNA reads TGTGCCAGCAGCCGCTGGGACAGGGATCAGCCCCAGCATTTT. Protein sequence: CASSRWDRDQPQHF.